This T cell receptor (beta chain) was obtained from a study of cytomegalovirus exposure and HLA in healthy donors. To note about this clone: Its antigen is undetermined.

With 60 Vbeta and 13 Jbeta primers, the PCR was carried out. Assay used: immunoSEQ multiplex PCR; TCRdb lists only in-frame clones, some missing. This sample has 200,000 to 250,000 clones, with approximately 68% found just once. Overall study findings and caveats: Associated with cytomegalovirus, according to the listing, were some 180 TCR beta chains. Being indistinguishable, some V segments were excluded, TRBV6-2 and TRBV6-3 among them.

Between the trimmed V and J ends, which lost 2 bases and 1 base, there was a span of 9 bases. Looked up from germline, CDR1 is KGHSH and CDR2 is LQKENI. This CDR3 region has 14 residues. V is TRBV18 and J is TRBJ2-7; D may be TRBD1 (6 bases). This TCR was sampled from a woman aged 25 to 39 in good health and CMV-seronegative. Material: PBMCs. CDR3 sequence (DNA): TGTGCCAGCTCACCAGGGACACATTCCTACGAGCAGTACTTC. Translating it yields CASSPGTHSYEQYF.